This TCR beta chain was sequenced in a study of T cell responses to AZD1222 COVID-19 vaccine. Study-wide results and limits: The number of AZD1222 recipients seropositive at baseline was only five to seven. Clonal diversity was possibly underestimated, and the donors were mostly white British, with more females.

This clone was observed a single time. Its matching antigen is unknown. The CDR3 length is 14 residues. The germline gives CDR1 MNHEY, CDR2 SVGAGI. Trimming shortened V by 6 bases and J by 4 bases, and 15 bases separated the two germline ends. Sequencing was performed with immunoSEQ multiplex PCR; in TCRdb, only in-frame clones are kept and a portion is missing. Altogether tens of thousands of clones are present, more than 70% being singletons, with the ten largest covering 2.2%. The clonotype comes from an adult in good health. This chain uses TRBV6-5 with TRBJ1-1; perhaps TRBD1 as D (6 bases). The source was peripheral blood, collected on day 0 of AZD1222 vaccination. CDR3 nucleotides: TGTGCCAGCAGGGTTACACAGGGCAGCACTGAAGCTTTCTTT. It encodes CASRVTQGSTEAFF.